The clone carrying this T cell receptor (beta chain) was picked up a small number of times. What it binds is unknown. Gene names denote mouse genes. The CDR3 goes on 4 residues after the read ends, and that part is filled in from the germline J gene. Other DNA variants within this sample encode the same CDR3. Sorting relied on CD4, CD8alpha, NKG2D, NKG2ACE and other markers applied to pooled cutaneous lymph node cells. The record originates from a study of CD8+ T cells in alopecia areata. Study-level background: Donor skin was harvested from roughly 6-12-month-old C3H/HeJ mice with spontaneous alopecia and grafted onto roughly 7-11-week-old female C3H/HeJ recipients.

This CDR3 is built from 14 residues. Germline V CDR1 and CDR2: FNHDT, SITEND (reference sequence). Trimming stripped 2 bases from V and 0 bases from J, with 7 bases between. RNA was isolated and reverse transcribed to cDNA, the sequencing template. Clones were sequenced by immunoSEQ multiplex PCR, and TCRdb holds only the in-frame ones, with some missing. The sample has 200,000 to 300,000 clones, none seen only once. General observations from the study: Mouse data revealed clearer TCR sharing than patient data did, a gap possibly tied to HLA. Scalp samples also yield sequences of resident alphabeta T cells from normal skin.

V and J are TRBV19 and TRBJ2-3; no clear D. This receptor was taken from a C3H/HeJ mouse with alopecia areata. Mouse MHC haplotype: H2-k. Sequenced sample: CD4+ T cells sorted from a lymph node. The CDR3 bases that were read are TGTGCCAGCAGTATTCAGTCTAGTGCAGAA. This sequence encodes CASSIQSSAE. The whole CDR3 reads CASSIQSSAETLYF. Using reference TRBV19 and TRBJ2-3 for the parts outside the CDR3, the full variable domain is GGIITQTPKFLIGQEGQKLTLKCQQNFNHDTMYWYRQDSGKGLRLIYYSITENDLQKGDLSEGYDASREKKSSFSLTVTSAQKNEMAVFLCASSIQSSAETLYFGSGTRLTVL.